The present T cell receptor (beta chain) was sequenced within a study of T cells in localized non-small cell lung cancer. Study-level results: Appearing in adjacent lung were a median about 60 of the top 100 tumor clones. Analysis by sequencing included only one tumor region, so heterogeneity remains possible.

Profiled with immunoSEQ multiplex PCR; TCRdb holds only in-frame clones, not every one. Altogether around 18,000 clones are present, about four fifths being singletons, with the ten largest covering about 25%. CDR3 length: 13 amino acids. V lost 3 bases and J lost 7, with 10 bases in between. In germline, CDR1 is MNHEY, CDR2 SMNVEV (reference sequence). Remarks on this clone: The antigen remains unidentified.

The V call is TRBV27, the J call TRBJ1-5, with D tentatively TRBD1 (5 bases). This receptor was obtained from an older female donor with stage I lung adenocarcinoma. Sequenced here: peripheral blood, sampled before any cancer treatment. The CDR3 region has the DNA TGTGCCAGCAGTTTTACAGGAAGGCAGCCCCAGCATTTT. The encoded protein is CASSFTGRQPQHF.